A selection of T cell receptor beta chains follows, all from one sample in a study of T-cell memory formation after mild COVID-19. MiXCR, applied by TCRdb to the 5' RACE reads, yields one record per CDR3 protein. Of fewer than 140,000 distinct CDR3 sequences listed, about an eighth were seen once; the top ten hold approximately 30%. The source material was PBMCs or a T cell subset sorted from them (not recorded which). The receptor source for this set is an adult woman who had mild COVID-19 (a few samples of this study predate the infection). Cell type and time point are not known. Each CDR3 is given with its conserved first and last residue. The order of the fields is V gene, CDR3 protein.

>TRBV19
CASTVDPSGDTEAFF
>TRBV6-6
CASSRFPGQGNTEAFF
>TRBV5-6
CASRGAYEQYF
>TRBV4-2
CASSQDEQPVYEQYF
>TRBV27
CASRVGEVGYTF
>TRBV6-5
CASSYGGAYNEQFF
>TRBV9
CASSVVGDTSNTGELFF
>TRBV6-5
CASTTRVTDTQYF
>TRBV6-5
CASTPGQGRGELFF
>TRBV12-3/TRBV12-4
CASTPNTGELFF
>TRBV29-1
CSVGTGQSSYEQYF
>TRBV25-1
CASSGDRDYNEQFF
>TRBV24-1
CATSSHNEQFF
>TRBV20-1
CSARAFGVSYNEQFF
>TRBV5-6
CASNLYNEQFF
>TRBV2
CASLNQKVAKNIQYF
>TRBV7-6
CASSLGWDYPTGELFF
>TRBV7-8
CASSLGRFSSYEQYF
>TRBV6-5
CASRSLAGGPAHEQYF
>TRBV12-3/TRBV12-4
CASSPLGDSEAFF
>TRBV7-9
CASSLAMAPGTQYF
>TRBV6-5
CASSWASTDTQYF
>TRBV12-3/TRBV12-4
CASSPHRLGGGDTQYF
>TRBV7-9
CASSLLAGMFYEQFF
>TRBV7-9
CASSPTPGQEKTGELFF
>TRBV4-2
CASSQDPLRESLFF
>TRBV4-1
CASSQDRDRAETQYF
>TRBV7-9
CASSFSSSYEQYF
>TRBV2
CASSEASGGPYNEQFF
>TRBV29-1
CSVDTGSNTGELFF
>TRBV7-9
CASSPGQVNEQFF